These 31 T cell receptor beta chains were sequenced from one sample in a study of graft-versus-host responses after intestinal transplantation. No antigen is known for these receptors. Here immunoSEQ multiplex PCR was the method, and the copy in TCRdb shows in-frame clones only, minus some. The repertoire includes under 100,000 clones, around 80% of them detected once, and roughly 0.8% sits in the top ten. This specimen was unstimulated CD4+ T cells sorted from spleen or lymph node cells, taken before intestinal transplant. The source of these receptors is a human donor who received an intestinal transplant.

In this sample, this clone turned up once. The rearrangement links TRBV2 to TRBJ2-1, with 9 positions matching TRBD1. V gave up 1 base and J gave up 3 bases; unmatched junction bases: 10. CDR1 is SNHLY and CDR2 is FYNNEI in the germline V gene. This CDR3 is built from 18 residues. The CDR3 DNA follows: TGTGCCAGCAGTGAAGGACAGGGGGGGATCCCCTTCTACAATGAGCAGTTCTTC. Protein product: CASSEGQGGIPFYNEQFF.

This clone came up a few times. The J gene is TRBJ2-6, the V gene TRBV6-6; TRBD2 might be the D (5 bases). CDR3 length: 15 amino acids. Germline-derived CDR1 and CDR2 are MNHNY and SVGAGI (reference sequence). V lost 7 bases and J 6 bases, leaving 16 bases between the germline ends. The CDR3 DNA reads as TGTGCCAGCACCTACGGGGTTGGTGAGGCCAACGTCCTGACTTTC. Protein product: CASTYGVGEANVLTF.

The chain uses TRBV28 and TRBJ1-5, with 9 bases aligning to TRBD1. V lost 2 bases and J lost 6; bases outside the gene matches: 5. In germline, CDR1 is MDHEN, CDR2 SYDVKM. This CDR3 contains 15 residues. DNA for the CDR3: TGTGCCAGCAGTTTACCCGGGACAGGGAGTCAGCCCCAGCATTTT. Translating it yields CASSLPGTGSQPQHF.

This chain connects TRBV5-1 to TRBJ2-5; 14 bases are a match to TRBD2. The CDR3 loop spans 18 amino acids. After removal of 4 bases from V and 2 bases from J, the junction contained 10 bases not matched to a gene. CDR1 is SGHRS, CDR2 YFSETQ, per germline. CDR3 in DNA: TGCGCCAGCAGCACCGGACTAGCGGGAGGCTATCCACAAGAGACCCAGTACTTC. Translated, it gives CASSTGLAGGYPQETQYF.

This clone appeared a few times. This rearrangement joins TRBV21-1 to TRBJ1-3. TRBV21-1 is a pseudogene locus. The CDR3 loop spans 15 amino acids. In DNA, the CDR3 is TGTGCCAGCAGCAAAGAGAGGATCCGCGGAAACACCATATATTTT. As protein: CASSKERIRGNTIYF.

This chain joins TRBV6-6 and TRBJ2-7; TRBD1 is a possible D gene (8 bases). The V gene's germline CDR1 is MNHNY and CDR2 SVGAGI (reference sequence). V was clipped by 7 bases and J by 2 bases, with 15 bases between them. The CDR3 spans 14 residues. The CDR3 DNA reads TGTGCCAGCAACCCCACAGGGGGGGCCTACGAGCAGTACTTC. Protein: CASNPTGGAYEQYF.

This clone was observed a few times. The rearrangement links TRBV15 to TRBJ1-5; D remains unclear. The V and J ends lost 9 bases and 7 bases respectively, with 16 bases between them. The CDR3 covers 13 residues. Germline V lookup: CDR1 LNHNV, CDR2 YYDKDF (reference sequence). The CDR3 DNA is TGTGCCACGGGTGCGGGTACCGTCCAGCCCCAGCATTTT. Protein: CATGAGTVQPQHF.

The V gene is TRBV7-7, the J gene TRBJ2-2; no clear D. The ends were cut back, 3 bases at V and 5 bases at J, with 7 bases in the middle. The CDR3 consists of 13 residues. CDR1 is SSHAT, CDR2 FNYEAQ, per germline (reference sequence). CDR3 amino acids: CASSFGQTGELFF. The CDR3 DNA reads TGTGCCAGCAGCTTTGGTCAGACCGGGGAGCTGTTTTTT.

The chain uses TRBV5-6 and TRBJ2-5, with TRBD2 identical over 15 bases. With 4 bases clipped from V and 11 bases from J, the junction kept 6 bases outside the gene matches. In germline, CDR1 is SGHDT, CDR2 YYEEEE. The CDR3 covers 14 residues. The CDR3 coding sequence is TGTGCCAGCAGCCCCGGGACTAGCGGGGGGAATCAGTACTTC. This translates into CASSPGTSGGNQYF.

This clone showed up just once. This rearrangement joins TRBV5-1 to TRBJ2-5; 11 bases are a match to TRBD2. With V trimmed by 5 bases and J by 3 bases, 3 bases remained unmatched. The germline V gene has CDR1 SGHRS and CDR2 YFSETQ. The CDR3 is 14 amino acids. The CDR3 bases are TGCGCCAGCAGGCCGACTAGCGGGAAAGAGACCCAGTACTTC. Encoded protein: CASRPTSGKETQYF.

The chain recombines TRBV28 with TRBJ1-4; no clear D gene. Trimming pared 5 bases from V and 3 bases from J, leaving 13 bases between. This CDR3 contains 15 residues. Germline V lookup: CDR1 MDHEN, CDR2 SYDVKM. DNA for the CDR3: TGTGCCAGCAGTACGCCCGAGGGTCCTAATGAAAAACTGTTTTTT. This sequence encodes CASSTPEGPNEKLFF.

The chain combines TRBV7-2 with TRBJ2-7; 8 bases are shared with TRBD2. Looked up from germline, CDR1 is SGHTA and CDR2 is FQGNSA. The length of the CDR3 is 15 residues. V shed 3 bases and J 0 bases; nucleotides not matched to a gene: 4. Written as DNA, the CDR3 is TGTGCCAGCAGCTTGGTCGGGACTAGCTCCTACGAGCAGTACTTC. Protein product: CASSLVGTSSYEQYF.

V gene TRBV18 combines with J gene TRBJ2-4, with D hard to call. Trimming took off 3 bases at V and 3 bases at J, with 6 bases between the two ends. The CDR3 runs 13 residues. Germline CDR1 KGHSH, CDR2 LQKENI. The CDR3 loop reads CASSPPGKNIQYF. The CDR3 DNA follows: TGTGCCAGCTCACCCCCGGGCAAAAACATTCAGTACTTC.

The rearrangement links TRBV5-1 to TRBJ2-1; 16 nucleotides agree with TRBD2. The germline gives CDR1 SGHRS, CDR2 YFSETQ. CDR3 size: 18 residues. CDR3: CASYRGTSGGAVVDEQFF. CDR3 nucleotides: TGCGCAAGCTATAGGGGGACTAGCGGGGGGGCGGTAGTCGATGAGCAGTTCTTC.

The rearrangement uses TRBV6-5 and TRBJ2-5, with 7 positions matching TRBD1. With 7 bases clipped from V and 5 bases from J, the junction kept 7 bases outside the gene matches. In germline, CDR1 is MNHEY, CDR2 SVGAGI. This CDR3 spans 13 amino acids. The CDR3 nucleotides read TGTGCCAGCAATCCTAGGGGGCTGGAGACCCAGTACTTC. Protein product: CASNPRGLETQYF.

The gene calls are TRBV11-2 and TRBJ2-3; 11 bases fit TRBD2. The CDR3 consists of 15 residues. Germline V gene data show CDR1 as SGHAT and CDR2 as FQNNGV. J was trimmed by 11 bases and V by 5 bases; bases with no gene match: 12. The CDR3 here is CASSRNPGTSGGQYF. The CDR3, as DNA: TGTGCCAGCAGCCGGAATCCCGGGACTAGCGGCGGGCAGTATTTT.

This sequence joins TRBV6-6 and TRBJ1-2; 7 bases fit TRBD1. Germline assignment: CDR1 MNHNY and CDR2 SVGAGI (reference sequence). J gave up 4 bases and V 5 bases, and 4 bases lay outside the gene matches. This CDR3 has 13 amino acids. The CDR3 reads CASSPGQFYGYTF. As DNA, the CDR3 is TGTGCCAGCAGTCCGGGACAGTTCTATGGCTACACCTTC.

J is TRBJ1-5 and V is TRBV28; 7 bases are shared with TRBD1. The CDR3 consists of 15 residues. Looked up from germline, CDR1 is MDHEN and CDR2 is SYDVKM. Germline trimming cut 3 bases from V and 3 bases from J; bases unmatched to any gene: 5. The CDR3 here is CASSLAGGSNQPQHF. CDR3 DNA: TGTGCCAGCAGTTTGGCAGGGGGATCCAATCAGCCCCAGCATTTT.

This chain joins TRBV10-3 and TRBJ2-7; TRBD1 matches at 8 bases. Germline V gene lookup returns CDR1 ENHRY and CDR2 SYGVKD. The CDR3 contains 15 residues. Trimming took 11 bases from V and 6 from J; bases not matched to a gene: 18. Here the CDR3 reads CAATGTGKGNSEQYF. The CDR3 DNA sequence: TGTGCCGCGACCGGGACAGGAAAAGGGAACTCCGAGCAGTACTTC.

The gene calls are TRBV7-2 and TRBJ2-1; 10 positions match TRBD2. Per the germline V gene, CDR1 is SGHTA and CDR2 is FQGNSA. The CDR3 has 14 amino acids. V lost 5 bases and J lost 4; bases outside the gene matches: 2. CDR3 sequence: CASSRLAGYNEQFF. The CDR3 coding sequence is TGTGCCAGCAGCCGACTAGCGGGTTACAATGAGCAGTTCTTC.

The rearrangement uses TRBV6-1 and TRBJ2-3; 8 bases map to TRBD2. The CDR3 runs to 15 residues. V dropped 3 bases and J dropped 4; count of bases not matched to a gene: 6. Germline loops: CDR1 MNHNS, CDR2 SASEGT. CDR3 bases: TGTGCCAGCAGTGACGGACTAGCAGGGGCAGATACGCAGTATTTT. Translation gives CASSDGLAGADTQYF.

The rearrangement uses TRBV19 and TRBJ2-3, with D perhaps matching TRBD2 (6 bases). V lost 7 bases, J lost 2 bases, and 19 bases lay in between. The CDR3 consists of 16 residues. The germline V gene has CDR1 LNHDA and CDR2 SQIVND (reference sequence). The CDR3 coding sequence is TGTGCCAGTACCCGACTAGAATCAGGCAACACAGATACGCAGTATTTT. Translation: CASTRLESGNTDTQYF.

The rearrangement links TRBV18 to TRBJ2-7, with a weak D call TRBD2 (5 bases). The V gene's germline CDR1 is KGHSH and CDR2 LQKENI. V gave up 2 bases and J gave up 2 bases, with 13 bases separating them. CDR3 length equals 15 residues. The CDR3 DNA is TGTGCCAGCTCACCAGGGAGCGGCTTCCCCTACGAGCAGTACTTC. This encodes CASSPGSGFPYEQYF.

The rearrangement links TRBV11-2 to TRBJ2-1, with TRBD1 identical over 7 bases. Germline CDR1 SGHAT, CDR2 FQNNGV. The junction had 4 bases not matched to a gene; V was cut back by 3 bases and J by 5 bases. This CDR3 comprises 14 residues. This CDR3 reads CASSFRDRHNEQFF. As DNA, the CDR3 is TGTGCCAGCAGCTTCCGGGACAGACACAATGAGCAGTTCTTC.

The CDR3: CASGKSPGGTYEQYF. The CDR3 DNA sequence: TGTGCCAGCGGAAAAAGCCCCGGGGGTACCTACGAGCAGTACTTC. The V and J genes are TRBV28 and TRBJ2-7; possibly TRBD2 for D (6 bases). Trimming left V 8 bases short and J 2 bases short, with 19 bases between. This CDR3 has 15 residues. CDR1 and CDR2 from the germline V gene are MDHEN and SYDVKM.

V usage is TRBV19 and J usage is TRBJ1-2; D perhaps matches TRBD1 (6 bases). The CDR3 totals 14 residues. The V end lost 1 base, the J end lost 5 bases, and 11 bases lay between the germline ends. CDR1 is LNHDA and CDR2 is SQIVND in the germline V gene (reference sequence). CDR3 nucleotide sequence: TGTGCCAGTAGTATAGGCCTAGGACAGTATGGCTACACCTTC. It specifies CASSIGLGQYGYTF.

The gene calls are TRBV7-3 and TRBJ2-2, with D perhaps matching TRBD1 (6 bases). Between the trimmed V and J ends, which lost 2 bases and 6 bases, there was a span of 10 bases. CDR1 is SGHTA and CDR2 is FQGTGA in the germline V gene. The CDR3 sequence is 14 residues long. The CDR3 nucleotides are TGTGCCAGCAGCTTAGACAGGACTCCCGGGGAGCTGTTTTTT. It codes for CASSLDRTPGELFF.

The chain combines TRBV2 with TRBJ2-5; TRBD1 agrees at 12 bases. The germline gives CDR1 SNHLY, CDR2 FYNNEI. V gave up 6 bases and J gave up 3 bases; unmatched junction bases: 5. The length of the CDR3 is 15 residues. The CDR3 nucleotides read TGTGCCAGCAGCCCCGGGACAGGGGGCGAAGAGACCCAGTACTTC. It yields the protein CASSPGTGGEETQYF.

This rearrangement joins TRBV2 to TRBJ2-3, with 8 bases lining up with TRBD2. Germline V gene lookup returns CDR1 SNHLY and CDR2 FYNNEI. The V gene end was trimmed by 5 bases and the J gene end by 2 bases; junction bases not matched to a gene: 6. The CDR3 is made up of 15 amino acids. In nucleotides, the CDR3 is TGTGCCAGCAGTAGTATTAGCGGGGCCACAGATACGCAGTATTTT. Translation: CASSSISGATDTQYF.

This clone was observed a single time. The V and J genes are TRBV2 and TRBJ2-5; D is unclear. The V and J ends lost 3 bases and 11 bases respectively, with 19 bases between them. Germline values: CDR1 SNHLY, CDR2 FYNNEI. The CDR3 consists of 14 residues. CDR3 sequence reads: CASSDDTTYAAQYF. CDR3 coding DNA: TGTGCCAGCAGTGACGACACGACCTACGCCGCGCAGTACTTC.

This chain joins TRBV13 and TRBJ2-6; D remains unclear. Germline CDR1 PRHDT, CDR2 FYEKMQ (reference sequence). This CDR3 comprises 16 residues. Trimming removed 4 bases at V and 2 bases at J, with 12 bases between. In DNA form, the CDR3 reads TGTGCCAGCAGCTCACCGAAGACTCCTGGGGCCAACGTCCTGACTTTC. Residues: CASSSPKTPGANVLTF.